This T cell receptor (beta chain) was obtained from a study of cytomegalovirus exposure and HLA in healthy donors. The germline V gene encodes CDR1 SQVTM and CDR2 ANQGSEA. Trimming took 8 bases from V and 1 from J; bases not matched to a gene: 9. This CDR3 is built from 14 residues. General study findings and limits: HLA restriction was apparent for most CMV-associated TCR beta chains in a later analysis.

Comments on this clone: Its cognate antigen is unknown.

PCR employed 60 Vbeta and 13 Jbeta primers. Libraries were prepared by immunoSEQ multiplex PCR; TCRdb keeps only in-frame clonotypes and omits some of them. This sample has over 150,000 clones; roughly 80% occur once, and the top ten carry roughly 4%. The rearrangement links TRBV29-1 to TRBJ1-1, with 8 nucleotides matching TRBD1. Sequencing input: PBMCs. The source of this sequence is a middle-aged woman in good health and CMV-seronegative. This CDR3 is CSYWPQGANTEAFF. In nucleotides, the CDR3 is TGCAGCTATTGGCCCCAGGGGGCGAACACTGAAGCTTTCTTT.